A selection of T cell receptor beta chains follows, all from one sample in a study of shared clonotypes between healthy human individuals. Produced via immunoSEQ multiplex PCR; TCRdb's table is partial and in-frame only. The sample carries about 1 million clones, about three quarters recorded once. Source material: memory CD4+ T cells sorted from blood. These receptor sequences come from a man aged 18 to 30 in good health. The CDR3 runs from the conserved cysteine through the conserved F or W. D genes are given only for firm matches. Size values are once, few and many counts, or a class for expanded clones, and some rows have none.

CDR3aa,CDR3nt,v_gene,j_gene,abundance,d_gene
CASSVTGGHEKLFF,TGTGCCAGCAGTGTCACGGGGGGCCATGAAAAACTGTTTTTT,TRBV2,TRBJ1-4,-,-
CASWAGGAAIPGEQYF,TGTGCCAGCTGGGCGGGGGGCGCAGCAATCCCAGGCGAGCAGTACTTC,TRBV11-2,TRBJ2-7,-,TRBD2
CAWSQRRAEQYF,TGTGCCTGGTCCCAGCGCAGAGCCGAGCAGTACTTC,TRBV30,TRBJ2-7,-,-
CASSSGQGAYGYTF,TGTGCCAGCAGCTCAGGACAGGGGGCGTATGGCTACACCTTC,TRBV11-2,TRBJ1-2,-,TRBD1
CASSLTGGPSDEQFF,TGTGCCAGCAGTCTGACAGGGGGCCCCTCGGATGAGCAGTTCTTC,TRBV2,TRBJ2-1,-,TRBD1
CASSLEATYEQYF,TGTGCCAGCAGCTTGGAGGCTACCTACGAGCAGTACTTC,TRBV5-4,TRBJ2-7,-,-
CSVWGANYGYTF,TGCAGCGTGTGGGGAGCTAACTATGGCTACACCTTC,TRBV29-1,TRBJ1-2,-,-
CASSQGQVETQYF,TGTGCCAGCAGCCAAGGACAGGTAGAGACCCAGTACTTC,TRBV7-2,TRBJ2-5,once,TRBD1
CAWKKGTYEQYF,TGTGCCTGGAAAAAGGGCACGTACGAGCAGTACTTC,TRBV30,TRBJ2-7,-,-
CASSIRASETQYF,TGTGCCAGCAGTATCAGGGCGAGCGAGACCCAGTACTTC,TRBV11-2,TRBJ2-5,-,-
CASSGLQGAITEAFF,TGCGCCAGCAGCGGATTACAGGGGGCGATAACTGAAGCTTTCTTT,TRBV5-1,TRBJ1-1,-,TRBD1
CASTGTGIYNEQFF,TGTGCCAGCACTGGGACAGGCATATACAATGAGCAGTTCTTC,TRBV28,TRBJ2-1,-,TRBD1
CASSYAGGRLRHGYEQYF,TGTGCCAGCAGCTATGCCGGGGGCAGGCTAAGGCACGGTTACGAGCAGTACTTC,TRBV7-9,TRBJ2-7,-,-
CASSAGLNQPQHF,TGTGCCAGCAGCGCCGGTCTCAATCAGCCCCAGCATTTT,TRBV5-6,TRBJ1-5,-,-
CASSQRDRYNEQFF,TGCGCCAGCAGCCAACGGGACAGGTACAATGAGCAGTTCTTC,TRBV4-3,TRBJ2-1,-,TRBD1
CASSKAPTDNEQFF,TGTGCCAGCAGCAAGGCACCGACAGACAATGAGCAGTTCTTC,TRBV5-4,TRBJ2-1,-,-
CASSEIDSRNEQFF,TGTGCCAGCAGTGAAATTGACTCTCGCAATGAGCAGTTCTTC,TRBV6-1,TRBJ2-1,-,-
CASIGLAGPYEQYF,TGTGCCAGCATCGGACTAGCGGGACCGTACGAGCAGTACTTC,TRBV6-5,TRBJ2-7,-,TRBD2
CASSVGTGPYEQYF,TGTGCCAGTAGTGTTGGGACAGGACCCTACGAGCAGTACTTC,TRBV19,TRBJ2-7,-,TRBD1
CASSFGTGATNEKLFF,TGTGCCAGCAGCTTTGGGACAGGAGCAACTAATGAAAAACTGTTTTTT,TRBV5-8,TRBJ1-4,-,TRBD1
CASSAQGSPLHF,TGTGCCAGCAGTGCCCAGGGTTCACCCCTCCACTTT,TRBV6-6,TRBJ1-6,-,-
CASSRDRGGEQYF,TGTGCCAGCAGCCGGGACAGGGGCGGCGAGCAGTACTTC,TRBV7-3,TRBJ2-7,-,TRBD1
CASSRTIYGYTF,TGTGCCAGCAGTAGGACAATCTATGGCTACACCTTC,TRBV28,TRBJ1-2,-,-
CAWNGQRNTIYF,TGTGCCTGGAATGGACAGCGAAACACCATATATTTT,TRBV30,TRBJ1-3,-,-
CASRTGGYQETQYF,TGTGCCAGCCGTACTGGCGGATATCAAGAGACCCAGTACTTC,TRBV6-6,TRBJ2-5,-,-
CATSAAGGRKLFF,TGTGCCACCTCCGCAGCAGGGGGCAGAAAACTGTTTTTT,TRBV15,TRBJ1-4,-,TRBD1
CASSLGRHNQPQHF,TGTGCCAGCAGCTTGGGGCGGCATAATCAGCCCCAGCATTTT,TRBV5-6,TRBJ1-5,few,-
CASSARNEQFF,TGTGCCAGCAGCGCCCGGAATGAGCAGTTCTTC,TRBV9,TRBJ2-1,few,-
CASSSQGAGETQYF,TGTGCCAGCAGCTCCCAGGGGGCTGGGGAGACCCAGTACTTC,TRBV4-2,TRBJ2-5,-,TRBD1
CASSAGTAQYF,TGCGCCAGCAGTGCCGGGACAGCGCAGTACTTC,TRBV10-1,TRBJ2-7,few,TRBD1
CASSHPRGGTYEQYF,TGCGCCAGCAGCCACCCGAGGGGGGGGACCTACGAGCAGTACTTC,TRBV5-1,TRBJ2-7,-,-
CSASWGTQYF,TGCAGTGCTAGTTGGGGGACGCAGTATTTT,TRBV20-1,TRBJ2-3,-,-
CASSPQRGDEQYF,TGTGCCAGCTCACCACAACGGGGGGACGAGCAGTACTTC,TRBV18,TRBJ2-7,-,TRBD2
CASRSGTGTGELFF,TGCGCCAGCAGGTCCGGGACAGGGACCGGGGAGCTGTTTTTT,TRBV5-1,TRBJ2-2,-,TRBD1
CASSLDMLNEKLFF,TGTGCCAGCAGTTTAGACATGCTTAATGAAAAACTGTTTTTT,TRBV28,TRBJ1-4,once,-
CASSRGTSGGQETQYF,TGTGCCAGCAGCCGTGGGACTAGCGGGGGGCAAGAGACCCAGTACTTC,TRBV5-4,TRBJ2-5,-,TRBD2
CASSLGLAPYNEQFF,TGCGCCAGCAGTCTGGGACTAGCGCCCTACAATGAGCAGTTCTTC,TRBV4-1,TRBJ2-1,-,TRBD2
CASSFQVSNEQFF,TGTGCCAGCAGCTTTCAGGTGAGCAATGAGCAGTTCTTC,TRBV5-5,TRBJ2-1,-,-
CASSENGGGFSDTQYF,TGCGCCAGCAGTGAGAATGGTGGGGGCTTTTCAGATACGCAGTATTTT,TRBV10-1,TRBJ2-3,-,-
CASSEHLGLAGIEDTQYF,TGTGCCAGCAGTGAACACCTCGGACTAGCGGGAATAGAAGATACGCAGTATTTT,TRBV6-1,TRBJ2-3,-,TRBD2
CASSAGVSNQPQHF,TGTGCCAGCAGTGCGGGGGTTAGCAATCAGCCCCAGCATTTT,TRBV6-1,TRBJ1-5,-,-
CAWGGDKTYEQYF,TGTGCCTGGGGAGGAGACAAAACCTACGAGCAGTACTTC,TRBV30,TRBJ2-7,-,-